What follows describes a single T cell receptor beta chain. From germline, CDR1 is SGHTA and CDR2 FQGNSA. This CDR3 spans 13 amino acids. Trimming took 5 bases from V and 3 from J, leaving 11 bases between them. Seattle patients were enrolled while actively infected and followed longitudinally. In the study's own analysis: Amplifying reference gene primers gave estimates of nucleated cell counts. The protocol was immunoSEQ multiplex PCR, while the TCRdb copy is restricted to in-frame clones and leaves out a portion. V and J calls and clone size follow that table, whereas D and trimming were derived from the DNA. In the table there are some 180,000 clones, roughly four fifths of which are singletons. The data belong to a study of blood T cell repertoires in COVID-19. In the study overall: Whether acute or convalescent, the COVID-19 samples came from the United States, Italy and Spain.

The gene calls are TRBV7-2 and TRBJ2-7, with D perhaps TRBD1 (7 bases). Sample: peripheral blood. This receptor was taken from an elderly woman with COVID-19, enrolled during active disease. The DNA for the CDR3 is TGTGCCAGCAGCAACCAGGGGGGCTACGAGCAGTACTTC. It encodes CASSNQGGYEQYF.